The 27 T cell receptor beta chains presented below share a single source sample, sequenced in a study of monozygotic twins with cystic fibrosis. Here immunoSEQ multiplex PCR was the method, and the copy in TCRdb shows in-frame clones only, minus some. This sample has 30,000 to 45,000 clones, with roughly 84% found just once. The specimen was blood. These TCRs come from a girl aged 2-10 years with cystic fibrosis.

The rearrangement uses TRBV9 and TRBJ1-2, with D possibly matching TRBD1 (5 bases). The CDR3 is 14 residues long. Trimming cost V 3 bases and J 9 bases, with 18 bases left between them. The V gene's germline CDR1 is SGDLS and CDR2 YYNGEE. CDR3 protein: CASSARDGPFSYTF. The CDR3 nucleotides are TGTGCCAGCAGCGCCCGGGACGGGCCTTTCAGCTACACCTTC.

The genes are TRBV9 and TRBJ2-3, with no clear D. Trimming cost V 4 bases and J 3 bases, with 12 bases left between them. Germline loops: CDR1 SGDLS, CDR2 YYNGEE. CDR3 length: 14 residues. CDR3 region: CASSPHDRTDTQYF. DNA for the CDR3: TGTGCCAGCAGCCCCCACGACCGGACAGATACGCAGTATTTT.

This rearrangement joins TRBV5-6 to TRBJ2-1; D might be TRBD2 (6 bases). The CDR3 has 17 amino acids. CDR1 and CDR2 (germline): SGHDT, YYEEEE. Trimming removed 4 bases from V and 5 bases from J, with 22 bases in between. The CDR3 region has the DNA TGTGCCAGCAGCAGACCACCACCGGGAGCCCCGAACAATGAGCAGTTCTTC. Translation gives CASSRPPPGAPNNEQFF.

The chain carries TRBV2 and TRBJ1-2; TRBD1 aligns across 7 bases. Per germline, CDR1 SNHLY and CDR2 FYNNEI. V gave up 3 bases and J gave up 5 bases; unmatched junction bases: 3. This CDR3 is 13 amino acids long. The CDR3: CASSDDRAYGYTF. The CDR3 DNA is TGTGCCAGCAGTGATGACAGGGCGTATGGCTACACCTTC.

The chain carries TRBV5-4 and TRBJ2-3; D is ambiguous. CDR3 length: 14 amino acids. The germline V gene has CDR1 SGHNT and CDR2 YYREEE (reference sequence). Between the trimmed V and J ends, which lost 0 bases and 2 bases, there was a span of 7 bases. DNA for the CDR3: TGTGCCAGCAGCTTGGGGGCGGCCACAGATACGCAGTATTTT. Its translation: CASSLGAATDTQYF.

The V call is TRBV21-1, the J call TRBJ1-2. TRBV21-1 is termed a pseudogene. CDR3 length: 18 residues. The CDR3 bases are TGTGCCAGCTGGTCGTGGTGGCGGATTCCCCGTGTAAACTATGGCTACACCTTC. Its translation: CASWSWWRIPRVNYGYTF.

CDR3 sequence (DNA): TGCAGCGTTGAATATGGGCGCGGCTACACCTTC. Translation gives CSVEYGRGYTF. The chain combines TRBV29-1 with TRBJ1-2; D not certain. This CDR3 is built from 11 residues. Germline CDR1 reads SQVTM; CDR2 reads ANQGSEA. V dropped 2 bases and J dropped 8 bases, with 9 bases sitting between them.

This chain connects TRBV4-3 to TRBJ2-7, with 7 bases that match TRBD1. V shed 1 base and J 2 bases; nucleotides not matched to a gene: 5. The germline V gene encodes CDR1 LGHNA and CDR2 YSLEER. The CDR3 length is 15 residues. The CDR3 protein is CASSQGQGNPYEQYF. The CDR3 DNA reads TGCGCCAGCAGCCAAGGACAGGGAAACCCCTACGAGCAGTACTTC.

CDR3 sequence: CASSQDLEVFETDTQYF. CDR3 bases: TGCGCCAGCAGCCAAGATTTGGAGGTTTTTGAGACAGATACGCAGTATTTT. V usage is TRBV4-3 and J usage is TRBJ2-3, with D possibly TRBD2 on 5 matching bases. The CDR3 spans 17 residues. Per the germline V gene, CDR1 is LGHNA and CDR2 is YSLEER. The V gene lost 0 bases and the J gene lost 3 bases, with 16 bases spanning the gap.

This chain uses TRBV11-1 with TRBJ2-7; 9 bases map to TRBD2. Trimming removed 1 base from V and 7 bases from J; junction bases left unmatched: 11. This CDR3 has 16 residues. Looked up from germline, CDR1 is SGHAT and CDR2 is FQDESV (reference sequence). CDR3 region: CASSLVSSGAPWEQYF. The DNA of the CDR3 is TGTGCCAGCAGCTTAGTATCTAGCGGGGCCCCTTGGGAGCAGTACTTC.

The chain links TRBV4-3 to TRBJ1-2; D call uncertain. V lost 0 bases and J lost 0, with 8 bases in between. The germline V gene has CDR1 LGHNA and CDR2 YSLEER. This CDR3 region has 15 residues. CDR3 coding DNA: TGCGCCAGCAGCCAAGAGCAGGCAGCTAACTATGGCTACACCTTC. It encodes CASSQEQAANYGYTF.

This clone has a single count. The gene calls are TRBV19 and TRBJ1-4; 8 bases agree with TRBD1. The germline gives CDR1 LNHDA, CDR2 SQIVND (reference sequence). With V trimmed by 5 bases and J by 0 bases, 5 bases remained unmatched. The CDR3 extends over 16 amino acids. The CDR3 DNA reads TGTGCCAGTAGTGTTAAACAGGGGGCAACTAATGAAAAACTGTTTTTT. The encoded protein is CASSVKQGATNEKLFF.

The rearrangement links TRBV2 to TRBJ1-6; D gene uncertain. Germline V gene sequence: CDR1 SNHLY, CDR2 FYNNEI. V was shortened by 8 bases and J by 0 bases, with 11 bases between the two germline ends. The CDR3 loop spans 15 amino acids. As DNA, the CDR3 is TGTGCCAGCTGGGCGGGCAGCTCCTATAATTCACCCCTCCACTTT. Encoded protein: CASWAGSSYNSPLHF. Together with reference TRBV2 and TRBJ1-6, the CDR3 gives the full variable domain: EPEVTQTPSHQVTQMGQEVILRCVPISNHLYFYWYRQILGQKVEFLVSFYNNEISEKSEIFDDQFSVERPDGSNFTLKIRSTKLEDSAMYFCASWAGSSYNSPLHFGNGTRLTVT.

The chain couples TRBV4-1 to TRBJ1-1; D possibly corresponds to TRBD1 (6 bases). The CDR3 spans 14 residues. Germline CDR1 MGHRA, CDR2 YSYEKL. V lost 0 bases to trimming and J lost 6 bases, with 11 bases between them. CDR3 region: CASSQDRGVAEAFF. DNA for the CDR3: TGCGCCAGCAGCCAAGATAGGGGGGTTGCTGAAGCTTTCTTT.

The V call is TRBV27, the J call TRBJ1-1, with a possible D match to TRBD1 (6 bases). This CDR3 is 16 amino acids long. Germline V CDR1 and CDR2: MNHEY, SMNVEV (reference sequence). V shed 3 bases and J shed 1 base, with 15 bases lying between them. CDR3 coding DNA: TGTGCCAGCAGTTTGTTGGGTTACAGGGCGAACACTGAAGCTTTCTTT. This translates into CASSLLGYRANTEAFF.

This chain connects TRBV30 to TRBJ2-7, with 7 bases that match TRBD1. CDR3 length: 13 amino acids. The trim removed 2 bases at V and 6 bases at J, leaving 7 bases unmatched. Per the germline V gene, CDR1 is GTSNPN and CDR2 is SVGIG (reference sequence). As DNA, the CDR3 is TGTGCCTGGAGTCCGACAGGGTCGGGCGAGCAGTACTTC. The encoded protein is CAWSPTGSGEQYF.

The J gene is TRBJ1-5, the V gene TRBV27; possibly TRBD1 for D (5 bases). This CDR3 is built from 13 residues. Germline loops: CDR1 MNHEY, CDR2 SMNVEV (reference sequence). V was trimmed by 2 bases and J by 4 bases, leaving 6 bases between them. CDR3 sequence reads: CASSLDRNQPQHF. The CDR3 region has the DNA TGTGCCAGCAGTTTAGACAGAAATCAGCCCCAGCATTTT.

The V call is TRBV9, the J call TRBJ2-3; D is perhaps TRBD1 (5 bases). Germline V gene lookup returns CDR1 SGDLS and CDR2 YYNGEE. The CDR3 contains 14 residues. V was clipped by 1 base and J by 2 bases, with 8 bases between them. As DNA, the CDR3 is TGTGCCAGCAGCGTACAGGGCCCCACAGATACGCAGTATTTT. It encodes CASSVQGPTDTQYF.

The chain joins TRBV14 to TRBJ1-2; TRBD1 aligns across 7 bases. The CDR3 sequence is 15 residues long. Germline trimming cut 3 bases from V and 4 bases from J; bases unmatched to any gene: 8. The germline gives CDR1 SGHDN, CDR2 FVKESK. The CDR3 sequence is CASSHNAGTAYGYTF. CDR3 bases: TGTGCCAGCAGCCATAACGCCGGGACAGCCTATGGCTACACCTTC.

The chain has TRBV4-1 and TRBJ1-4; D remains ambiguous. The V end lost 2 bases, the J end lost 3 bases, and 13 bases lay between the germline ends. Germline-derived CDR1 and CDR2 are MGHRA and YSYEKL. The length of the CDR3 is 16 residues. For the CDR3, the DNA is TGCGCCAGCAGCCAACATCACATCCCACCTAATGAAAAACTGTTTTTT. It codes for CASSQHHIPPNEKLFF.

This clone has only a few counts. The chain couples TRBV5-1 to TRBJ1-5; the match to TRBD1 covers 7 bases. The CDR3 is 14 amino acids. The V gene's germline CDR1 is SGHRS and CDR2 YFSETQ. Trimming removed 8 bases from V and 2 bases from J; junction bases left unmatched: 7. The CDR3 reads CAREGGGGNQPQHF. As DNA, the CDR3 is TGCGCCAGGGAGGGAGGGGGCGGCAATCAGCCCCAGCATTTT.

V gene TRBV5-1 combines with J gene TRBJ2-5; 10 positions agree with TRBD2. Germline trimming cut 3 bases from V and 5 bases from J; bases unmatched to any gene: 4. Germline V gene sequence: CDR1 SGHRS, CDR2 YFSETQ. The CDR3 spans 14 residues. DNA for the CDR3: TGCGCCAGCAGCTGGCTAGCGGGGGAGGAGACCCAGTACTTC. Encoded protein: CASSWLAGEETQYF.

This chain connects TRBV9 to TRBJ2-5; unclear D gene. CDR3 size: 16 residues. V lost 4 bases, J lost 7 bases, and 23 bases lay in between. Looked up from germline, CDR1 is SGDLS and CDR2 is YYNGEE. The CDR3 DNA follows: TGTGCCAGCAGCCCCCGACTTCCCTTAAAGATTTCGACCCAGTACTTC. This encodes CASSPRLPLKISTQYF.

The chain combines TRBV9 with TRBJ2-5; TRBD2 matches 14 bases. After removal of 4 bases from V and 2 bases from J, the junction contained 4 bases not matched to a gene. The CDR3 runs to 16 residues. Germline CDR1 reads SGDLS; CDR2 reads YYNGEE. CDR3 region: CASSSRLAGGQETQYF. The CDR3 DNA reads TGTGCCAGCAGCTCCCGACTAGCGGGGGGGCAAGAGACCCAGTACTTC.

This chain connects TRBV11-2 to TRBJ2-7; no clear D gene. V gave up 4 bases and J gave up 0 bases, with 4 bases separating them. The CDR3 length is 12 residues. In germline, CDR1 is SGHAT, CDR2 FQNNGV. CDR3 DNA: TGTGCCAGCAGCTCGAGCTCCTACGAGCAGTACTTC. It encodes CASSSSSYEQYF.

The V and J genes are TRBV7-9 and TRBJ2-7; 10 nucleotides agree with TRBD1. This CDR3 is built from 16 residues. With 5 bases clipped from V and 2 bases from J, the junction kept 9 bases outside the gene matches. Germline CDR1 reads SEHNR; CDR2 reads FQNEAQ (reference sequence). The CDR3 DNA reads as TGTGCCAGCAGCGAAAACGGACAGGGGGTCCCCTACGAGCAGTACTTC. The encoded protein is CASSENGQGVPYEQYF.

This clone has only one observation. V and J are TRBV4-1 and TRBJ1-2; 8 nucleotides align to TRBD1. The CDR3 consists of 17 residues. V trimming: 0 bases; J trimming: 2 bases; junction bases outside the gene matches: 8. Germline V lookup: CDR1 MGHRA, CDR2 YSYEKL. In nucleotides, the CDR3 is TGCGCCAGCAGCCAAGATTGGAGACAGGGGCTGAACTATGGCTACACCTTC. This sequence encodes CASSQDWRQGLNYGYTF.